This note documents a single T cell receptor (beta chain) sequence. This sample is part of a study of blood T cell repertoires in COVID-19. Study context: Samples representing acute and convalescent COVID-19 were sourced from the United States, Italy and Spain. T cells, B-cell-depleted T cells, or PBMCs supplied cDNA or gDNA.

Trimming shortened V by 5 bases and J by 5 bases, and 14 bases separated the two germline ends. The CDR3 spans 13 residues. Germline-derived CDR1 and CDR2 are SGHRS and YFSETQ. In the authors' methods: Reference gene primer amplification gave nucleated cell count estimates. TCRdb's copy holds only in-frame clones and misses some; the assay was immunoSEQ multiplex PCR. That table gives V, J and clone size, and the DNA gave D and trimming. The sample consists of about 180,000 clones, approximately 87% of them appearing once. The sample consisted of peripheral blood. The chain is built from TRBV5-1 and TRBJ2-7; D is undetermined. This clonotype was sampled from a man aged 65 to 85 with active or convalescent COVID-19. The CDR3 here is CASSSLTQDEQYF. DNA for the CDR3: TGCGCCAGCAGTTCACTTACCCAGGACGAGCAGTACTTC.